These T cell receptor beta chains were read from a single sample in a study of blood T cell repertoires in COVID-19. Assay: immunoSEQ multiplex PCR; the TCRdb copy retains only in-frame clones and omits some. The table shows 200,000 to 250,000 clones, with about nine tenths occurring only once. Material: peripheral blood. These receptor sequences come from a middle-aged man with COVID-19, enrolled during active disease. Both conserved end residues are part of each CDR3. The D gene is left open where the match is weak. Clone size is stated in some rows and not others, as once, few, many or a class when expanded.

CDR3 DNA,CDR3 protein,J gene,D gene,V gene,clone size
TGTGCCAGCAGCTTAGACAGTACTAGCAATCAGCCCCAGCATTTT,CASSLDSTSNQPQHF,TRBJ1-5,NA,TRBV7-9,NA
TGTGCCAGCAGCACTAGCGGGAAATCCTACGAGCAGTACTTC,CASSTSGKSYEQYF,TRBJ2-7,TRBD2,TRBV27,NA
TGTGCCACCAGTGATCGGACAGGGGCGGTTGATGGCTACACCTTC,CATSDRTGAVDGYTF,TRBJ1-2,TRBD1,TRBV24-1,NA
TGTGCCAGCAGCTTGGAGTTTTGGGTCCAGGGGGAAGCTTTCTTT,CASSLEFWVQGEAFF,TRBJ1-1,NA,TRBV5-4,NA
TGTGCCAGCGGCCAGGAGGAGGCCCTCCACTTT,CASGQEEALHF,TRBJ1-6,NA,TRBV27,NA
TGTGCCAGCAGCGTAGTTGCGGGGGGGCCGTCAGATACGCAGTATTTT,CASSVVAGGPSDTQYF,TRBJ2-3,TRBD2,TRBV9,NA
TGTGCCAGCAGCTCCCCGGGACAGAAAAACAATGAAAAACTGTTTTTT,CASSSPGQKNNEKLFF,TRBJ1-4,TRBD1,TRBV7-9,NA
TGTGCCAGCAGCTTACAATCCGGGACAGGGACCCGGGGGACGCAGTATTTT,CASSLQSGTGTRGTQYF,TRBJ2-3,TRBD1,TRBV7-2,once
TGTGCCAGCAGTGAAGTCCCAGGTCAGCCCCAGCATTTT,CASSEVPGQPQHF,TRBJ1-5,NA,TRBV6-1,few
TGCGCCAGCCCCTCCAAAGAGGCGGGAGGGTACAATGAGCAGTTCTTC,CASPSKEAGGYNEQFF,TRBJ2-1,TRBD2,TRBV23-1,NA
TGTGCCAGCAGTTTTGTCAGGAACACTGAAGCTTTCTTT,CASSFVRNTEAFF,TRBJ1-1,NA,TRBV27,few
TGTGCCAGCAGTGAAACGTGGGCTGGTAATGAAAAACTGTTTTTT,CASSETWAGNEKLFF,TRBJ1-4,NA,TRBV6-1,NA
TGTGCCAGCTCACCTCGGGGACAGGGCTTCCCCGGGCGGGAGACCCAGTACTTC,CASSPRGQGFPGRETQYF,TRBJ2-5,TRBD1,TRBV18,NA
TGTGCCAGCAGCCTTAGATTTGTATTGAGTGCGAACACTGAAGCTTTCTTT,CASSLRFVLSANTEAFF,TRBJ1-1,NA,TRBV7-2,NA
TGTGCCAGCAGGCAGGGGTCGCGGGGCTACACCTTC,CASRQGSRGYTF,TRBJ1-2,NA,TRBV27,NA
TGTGCCTGGAGTGTGGGACAGCGCTCTGGAAACACCATATATTTT,CAWSVGQRSGNTIYF,TRBJ1-3,TRBD1,TRBV30,few
TGCGCCAGCAGCCAAGCGCAGGGAATAAACACTGAAGCTTTCTTT,CASSQAQGINTEAFF,TRBJ1-1,NA,TRBV4-3,NA
TGTGCCAGCACCAGGGACACGAGCTCCTACGAGCAGTACTTC,CASTRDTSSYEQYF,TRBJ2-7,NA,TRBV6-5,NA
TGTGCCAGCAGCGCACAGGGGAATCAGCCCCAGCATTTT,CASSAQGNQPQHF,TRBJ1-5,TRBD1,TRBV9,NA
TGTGCCAGCAGCAATGGGCTTTTCAAGGATGAGCAGTTCTTC,CASSNGLFKDEQFF,TRBJ2-1,NA,TRBV21-1,NA